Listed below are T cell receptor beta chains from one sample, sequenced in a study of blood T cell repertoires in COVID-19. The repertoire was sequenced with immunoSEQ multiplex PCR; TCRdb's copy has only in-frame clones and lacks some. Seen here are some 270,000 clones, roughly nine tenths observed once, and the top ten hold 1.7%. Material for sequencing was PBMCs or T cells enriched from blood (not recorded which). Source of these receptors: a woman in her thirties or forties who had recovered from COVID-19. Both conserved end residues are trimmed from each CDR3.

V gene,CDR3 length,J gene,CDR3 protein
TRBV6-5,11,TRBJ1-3,ASSLLAGNTIY
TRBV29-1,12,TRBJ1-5,SVVPRGRHQPQH
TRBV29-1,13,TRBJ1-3,SVVLQGRSGNTIY
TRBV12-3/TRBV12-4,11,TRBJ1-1,ASRRQGNTEAF
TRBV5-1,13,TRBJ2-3,ASSGARGAKDTQY
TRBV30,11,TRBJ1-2,AWSRTGAYGYT
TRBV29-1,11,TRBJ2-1,SGGTGIRDEQF
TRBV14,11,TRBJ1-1,ASSQDPYTEAF
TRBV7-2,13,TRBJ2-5,ASSLGGGSQETQY
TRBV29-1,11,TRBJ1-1,SVDGRARTEAF